One and the same sample provided the 27 T cell receptor beta chains below, sequenced in a study of regulatory T cells in long-lasting Graves disease. CDR3 regions were amplified by Arm-PCR using iRepertoire HTBI primers to build TCR beta libraries. TCRdb fed the multiplex PCR reads into MiXCR, producing one record per CDR3 protein. The repertoire holds about 500,000 distinct CDR3 sequences, 16% seen once, with approximately 12% in the top ten. As to time point: newly diagnosed GD, antithyroid drugs for less than 3 months. The TCR library was made from RNA that had been extracted from PBMCs in TRIzol. These same records also appear under a second study, on T cells in Graves' hyperthyroidism and ophthalmopathy.

The sample in question was peripheral blood mononuclear cells (PBMCs), obtained at new diagnosis, from a patient treated with antithyroid drugs. The receptor source for this set is a man in his forties with Graves disease.

This clonotype was picked up many times. The genes are TRBV3-1 and TRBJ2-3, with D perhaps TRBD2 (6 bases). Trimming removed 0 bases from V and 2 bases from J, with 15 bases in between. Germline V gives CDR1 LGHDT, CDR2 YNNKEL (reference sequence). The CDR3 is made up of 17 amino acids. The DNA of the CDR3 is TGTGCCAGCAGCCAAGAAAGAAGCGGACTAATCACAGATACGCAGTATTTT. Residues: CASSQERSGLITDTQYF.

Points on this clonotype: Given a much more abundant clone one base away, this may be a read error. For the CDR3, the DNA is TGTGCCAGCAGCCAAGATCGTGGACTATCGGGAGGCTATGAGCAGTTCTTC. This translates into CASSQDRGLSGGYEQFF. This chain connects TRBV14 to TRBJ2-1; 7 bases match TRBD2. Losses at the gene ends were 0 bases for V and 8 bases for J; bases not matched to a gene: 13. CDR3 length: 17 residues. CDR1 SGHDN and CDR2 FVKESK come from the germline V gene.

This clonotype showed up just a few times. Since a much larger clone is just one base distant, this may be a read error. The chain has TRBV28 and TRBJ1-1; D not resolved. The germline gives CDR1 MDHEN, CDR2 SYDVKM. The CDR3 totals 13 residues. The CDR3 reads CASRSPKNTEALF. The CDR3 DNA reads as TGTGCCAGCAGATCCCCTAAGAACACTGAAGCTCTCTTT.

A few counts support this clonotype. The chain couples TRBV30 to TRBJ2-2; 9 nucleotides match TRBD2. V shed 0 bases and J 3 bases; nucleotides not matched to a gene: 8. Per the germline V gene, CDR1 is GTSNPN and CDR2 is SVGIG (reference sequence). This CDR3 is built from 17 residues. The CDR3 coding sequence is TGTGCCTGGAGTGTATTACTAGCGGGCCTTCACACCGGGGAGCTGTTTTTT. Protein sequence: CAWSVLLAGLHTGELFF.

The chain combines TRBV27 with TRBJ2-2; 11 bases line up with TRBD2. The length of the CDR3 is 19 residues. J gave up 2 bases and V 7 bases, and 15 bases lay outside the gene matches. Germline V gene lookup returns CDR1 MNHEY and CDR2 SMNVEV (reference sequence). The CDR3 DNA follows: TGTGCCAGCACTCTTAATTCAGAACTAGCGGGAGTAAACACCGGGGAGCTGTTTTTT. It yields the protein CASTLNSELAGVNTGELFF.

A single count supports this clonotype. The chain combines TRBV19 with TRBJ2-3, with D hard to call. V gave up 5 bases and J gave up 3 bases, with 9 bases separating them. This CDR3 has 13 amino acids. Germline V gene data show CDR1 as LNHDA and CDR2 as SQIVND (reference sequence). The CDR3 nucleotides are TGTGCCAGTAGTGAGACATTGACAGATACGCAGTATTTT. It codes for CASSETLTDTQYF.

This clonotype was detected only a few times. The CDR3 DNA follows: TGCAGTGCTAGACTCATAGCGGGAGGGCCCTACAATGAGCAGTTCTTC. Its protein is CSARLIAGGPYNEQFF. The chain employs TRBV20-1 and TRBJ2-1; TRBD2 matches 11 bases. The V gene's germline CDR1 is DFQATT and CDR2 SNEGSKA (reference sequence). The J segment lost 2 bases and the V segment lost 2 bases, leaving 5 bases of the junction unmatched. The CDR3 contains 16 residues.

This clonotype turned up a few times. This sequence joins TRBV4-1 and TRBJ2-4; D call uncertain. This CDR3 region has 16 residues. V dropped 2 bases and J dropped 7 bases, with 18 bases sitting between them. In germline, CDR1 is MGHRA, CDR2 YSYEKL. DNA for the CDR3: TGCGCCAGCAGCCAACAACCGAACGACCCCTCCAACATTCAGTACTTC. Residues: CASSQQPNDPSNIQYF.

This clonotype has just a few counts. The genes are TRBV20-1 and TRBJ2-5; 10 nucleotides match TRBD1. CDR3 size: 16 residues. Looked up from germline, CDR1 is DFQATT and CDR2 is SNEGSKA (reference sequence). Losses at the gene ends were 4 bases for V and 9 bases for J; bases not matched to a gene: 17. CDR3 residues: CSANPGQGTMGGSQYF. The CDR3 nucleotides are TGCAGTGCTAACCCGGGACAGGGGACGATGGGGGGGTCCCAGTACTTC.

This clonotype was counted many times. The rearrangement links TRBV7-9 to TRBJ2-1, with D possibly being TRBD1 or TRBD2 (5 bases each). This CDR3 has 15 residues. Germline V CDR1 and CDR2: SEHNR, FQNEAQ (reference sequence). V was clipped by 5 bases and J by 6 bases, with 17 bases between them. CDR3 residues: CASSRGGVRINEQFF. The DNA of the CDR3 is TGTGCCAGCAGCCGTGGGGGAGTCCGGATCAATGAGCAGTTCTTC.

This clonotype has at least ten counts. V usage is TRBV28 and J usage is TRBJ2-1; D could derive from TRBD1 or TRBD2 (5 bases each). Germline V gene lookup returns CDR1 MDHEN and CDR2 SYDVKM. The CDR3 covers 16 residues. The V and J ends lost 6 bases and 0 bases respectively, with 15 bases between them. The CDR3 loop is CASSTGLESSYNEQFF. CDR3 sequence (DNA): TGTGCCAGCAGCACAGGACTGGAGAGCTCCTACAATGAGCAGTTCTTC.

This clonotype has a single count. This chain joins TRBV5-1 and TRBJ2-1; 8 nucleotides line up with TRBD2. The V segment lost 0 bases and the J segment 2 bases; nucleotides outside the gene matches: 4. The CDR3 consists of 16 residues. In germline, CDR1 is SGHRS, CDR2 YFSETQ. CDR3 DNA sequence: TGCGCCAGCAGCTTGGTGGTAGCGGGACCCTACAATGAGCAGTTCTTC. Encoded protein: CASSLVVAGPYNEQFF. Supplemented by reference TRBV5-1 and TRBJ2-1, the full variable domain reads KAGVTQTPRYLIKTRGQQVTLSCSPISGHRSVSWYQQTPGQGLQFLFEYFSETQRNKGNFPGRFSGRQFSNSRSEMNVSTLELGDSALYLCASSLVVAGPYNEQFFGPGTRLTVL.

In this sample, this clonotype turned up many times. The rearrangement uses TRBV28 and TRBJ1-2, with D tentatively TRBD1 (5 bases). The germline V gene encodes CDR1 MDHEN and CDR2 SYDVKM. V lost 3 bases and J lost 11, with 13 bases in between. CDR3 length equals 12 residues. Written as DNA, the CDR3 is TGTGCCAGCAGTTTTCGGGCAGGGACTTACACCTTC. This translates into CASSFRAGTYTF.

This clonotype appeared many times. The chain links TRBV12-3 or TRBV12-4 to TRBJ2-1; 8 bases align to TRBD2. The length of the CDR3 is 19 residues. Trimming cost V 2 bases and J 0 bases; bases outside gene matches: 12. This CDR3 reads CASSLSTGGPLSSYNEQFF. The CDR3 nucleotides read TGTGCCAGCAGTTTATCAACGGGAGGGCCTTTAAGCTCCTACAATGAGCAGTTCTTC.

Many counts were recorded for this clonotype. This chain connects TRBV28 to TRBJ2-1; D remains ambiguous. This CDR3 region has 12 residues. V gave up 0 bases and J gave up 8 bases, with 5 bases separating them. Germline V CDR1 and CDR2: MDHEN, SYDVKM. The CDR3 coding sequence is TGTGCCAGCAGTTTATGGACGGATGAGCAGTTCTTC. It encodes CASSLWTDEQFF.

This clonotype was detected only once. The chain links TRBV4-2 to TRBJ1-2; possible D gene TRBD1, 5 bases. Germline values: CDR1 LGHNA, CDR2 YNFKEQ. CDR3 length: 16 amino acids. V lost 3 bases, J lost 0 bases, and 14 bases lay in between. The CDR3 sequence: CASSHTLRGSNYGYTF. The DNA of the CDR3 is TGTGCCAGCAGCCACACTTTAAGGGGTTCTAACTATGGCTACACCTTC.

This clonotype was counted at least ten times. No conserved phenylalanine or tryptophan is present at the end of the CDR3, so a read error is the likely explanation. The DNA is left out, because the CDR3 cannot be placed on it with certainty; the CDR3 is given as TCRdb lists it. The rearrangement uses TRBV2 and TRBJ2-7; the table's D call, TRBD1, has no DNA check behind it. The germline V gene encodes CDR1 SNHLY and CDR2 FYNNEI. With termini counted, the CDR3 has 11 amino acids. CDR3: CASSGGTGGCN.

This clonotype was picked up a small number of times. This may be a read error: a much more frequent sequence differs by one nucleotide. The chain uses TRBV28 and TRBJ2-7; unclear D gene. Looked up from germline, CDR1 is MDHEN and CDR2 is SYDVKM. CDR3 length: 15 amino acids. CDR3 sequence reads: CASTPNTVLSYERYF. CDR3 sequence (DNA): TGTGCCAGCACTCCGAACACCGTTTTGTCCTACGAGCGGTACTTC.

This clonotype was recorded at least ten times. This chain links TRBV7-2 with TRBJ2-7, with 10 nucleotides matching TRBD1. J lost 6 bases, V lost 5 bases, and 10 bases had no gene match. Germline-derived CDR1 and CDR2 are SGHTA and FQGNSA. This CDR3 is built from 15 residues. This CDR3 is CASSVPGQGYAEQYF. In DNA, the CDR3 is TGTGCCAGCAGCGTCCCGGGACAGGGGTACGCCGAGCAGTACTTC.

This clonotype was detected ten times or more. The chain carries TRBV7-9 and TRBJ2-7; D not certain. This CDR3 comprises 13 residues. The V and J ends lost 5 bases and 1 base respectively, with 9 bases between them. Germline CDR1 reads SEHNR; CDR2 reads FQNEAQ (reference sequence). DNA for the CDR3: TGTGCCAGCAGCGAGCCGTCATCCTACGAGCAGTACTTC. This gives the protein CASSEPSSYEQYF.

This rearrangement joins TRBV20-1 to TRBJ2-2; 7 bases align to TRBD2. V lost 5 bases to trimming and J lost 1 base; unmatched junction nucleotides: 7. There are 15 residues in the CDR3. Per the germline V gene, CDR1 is DFQATT and CDR2 is SNEGSKA (reference sequence). In nucleotides, the CDR3 is TGCAGTGCTGGTTTGACTAGCTTGAACACCGGGGAGCTGTTTTTT. It translates to CSAGLTSLNTGELFF.

Only a few counts were recorded for this clonotype. The CDR3 protein is CSAPLAGRGELFF. The CDR3 nucleotides are TGCAGTGCTCCTCTAGCGGGTAGAGGGGAGCTGTTTTTT. The chain has TRBV20-1 and TRBJ2-2; 8 nucleotides line up with TRBD2. Germline values: CDR1 DFQATT, CDR2 SNEGSKA (reference sequence). The CDR3 contains 13 residues. V trimming: 5 bases; J trimming: 8 bases; junction bases outside the gene matches: 7.

Turning to this clonotype: A much larger clone sits a single nucleotide away, making a read error possible. The V gene is TRBV5-1, the J gene TRBJ1-6; a possible D gene is TRBD1 (5 bases). There are 16 residues in the CDR3. Germline-derived CDR1 and CDR2 are SGHRS and YFSETQ. V lost 4 bases and J lost 7, with 18 bases in between. CDR3 DNA sequence: TGCGCCAGCAGCCTCGGACACCAAGTGGGGAATTCACCCCTCCACTTT. This codes for CASSLGHQVGNSPLHF.

This clonotype was seen a single time. CDR3 nucleotides: TGTGCCAGCAGCTATAGCGTAAACACCGGGGAGCTGTTTTTT. This encodes CASSYSVNTGELFF. The gene calls are TRBV7-2 and TRBJ2-2, with D perhaps matching TRBD2 (5 bases). From germline, CDR1 is SGHTA and CDR2 FQGNSA. CDR3 length: 14 amino acids. The V and J ends lost 4 bases and 2 bases respectively, with 8 bases between them.

V usage is TRBV29-1 and J usage is TRBJ2-3, with 12 bases matching TRBD2. The CDR3 runs to 15 residues. The V gene end was trimmed by 6 bases and the J gene end by 4 bases; junction bases not matched to a gene: 8. In germline, CDR1 is SQVTM, CDR2 ANQGSEA. CDR3 DNA: TGCAGCGTGGCCCCGACTAGCGGGAGTGCAGATACGCAGTATTTT. It yields the protein CSVAPTSGSADTQYF.

This clonotype was found many times. The J gene is TRBJ2-3, the V gene TRBV3-1; 13 bases map to TRBD2. V shed 1 base, J shed 6 bases, and the junction held 7 bases outside the gene matches. Germline assignment: CDR1 LGHDT and CDR2 YNNKEL (reference sequence). The CDR3 runs to 17 residues. The CDR3 region is CASSQGGTSGVRDTQYF. The CDR3 DNA reads TGTGCCAGCAGCCAAGGAGGGACTAGCGGGGTCAGGGATACGCAGTATTTT.

This clonotype was seen repeatedly, ten times or more. The chain combines TRBV20-1 with TRBJ1-1; D perhaps matches TRBD1 (6 bases). Trimming removed 6 bases from V and 0 bases from J, with 11 bases in between. CDR3 size: 13 residues. Germline V gene lookup returns CDR1 DFQATT and CDR2 SNEGSKA (reference sequence). The CDR3 DNA sequence: TGCAGTGCCACGGGACACCTGAACACTGAAGCTTTCTTT. Amino acids: CSATGHLNTEAFF.